This passage covers 6 T cell receptor beta chains from one sample sequenced in a study of patients and donors after allogeneic stem cell transplantation. TCRdb independently ran MiXCR on the RT-PCR reads; one entry per CDR3 protein. Of 150,000 to 250,000 distinct CDR3 sequences in the sample, less than 45% were seen once. The sample was blood, either unsorted or a sorted T cell fraction (not recorded which). These receptors came from a human donor who was either an allogeneic HSCT recipient or a stem cell or donor lymphocyte infusion donor (not recorded which). It is not recorded whose cells these are; they may come from a transplant donor.

This sequence joins TRBV5-6 and TRBJ1-1; TRBD1 agrees at 8 bases. V was clipped by 6 bases and J by 4 bases; unmatched bases: 11. Germline V gene lookup returns CDR1 SGHDT and CDR2 YYEEEE. This CDR3 is 15 amino acids long. CDR3 region: CASTDRGRDVTEAFF. As DNA, the CDR3 is TGTGCCAGCACCGACAGGGGCAGGGATGTCACTGAAGCTTTCTTT.

The V and J genes are TRBV7-8 and TRBJ1-1; D is perhaps TRBD1 (6 bases). V lost 5 bases to trimming and J lost 6 bases, with 13 bases between them. CDR3 length: 13 amino acids. Per the germline V gene, CDR1 is SGHVS and CDR2 is FQNEAQ. The CDR3, as DNA: TGTGCCAGCAGCGCGCAGGGGAGGGCTGAAGCTTTCTTT. Amino acids: CASSAQGRAEAFF. Complete variable domain (other parts from reference TRBV7-8 and TRBJ1-1): GAGVSQSPRYKVAKRGQDVALRCDPISGHVSLFWYQQALGQGPEFLTYFQNEAQLDKSGLPSDRFFAERPEGSVSTLKIQRTQQEDSAVYLCASSAQGRAEAFFGQGTRLTVV.

The J gene is TRBJ1-1, the V gene TRBV7-2, with 10 bases matching TRBD1. Germline lookup yields CDR1 SGHTA and CDR2 FQGNSA. With V trimmed by 1 base and J by 1 base, 9 bases remained unmatched. The CDR3 contains 18 residues. The CDR3 coding sequence is TGTGCCAGCAGCTTAGAAAGGACAGGGGGACTAAAGAACACTGAAGCTTTCTTT. It translates to CASSLERTGGLKNTEAFF.

The chain carries TRBV5-1 and TRBJ2-3; D is perhaps TRBD1 (6 bases). From germline, CDR1 is SGHRS and CDR2 YFSETQ. With 4 bases removed from V and 3 bases from J, the gap between germline ends came to 18 bases. This CDR3 contains 16 residues. This CDR3 reads CASSPRITGPTDTQYF. Written as DNA, the CDR3 is TGCGCCAGCAGCCCACGAATAACAGGGCCGACAGATACGCAGTATTTT.

The sample holds a few counts of this clonotype. This chain connects TRBV6-5 to TRBJ1-6; a possible D gene is TRBD1 (6 bases). This CDR3 spans 16 amino acids. CDR1 is MNHEY, CDR2 SVGAGI, per germline. V dropped 4 bases and J dropped 7 bases, with 17 bases sitting between them. In DNA form, the CDR3 reads TGTGCCAGCAGTTTACAACCAGGGGTAGGGAATTCACCCCTCCACTTT. Amino acid sequence: CASSLQPGVGNSPLHF.

The chain has TRBV2 and TRBJ1-1; D may be TRBD1 (5 bases). The CDR3 spans 14 residues. Germline V gene data show CDR1 as SNHLY and CDR2 as FYNNEI. V lost 3 bases, J lost 4 bases, and 12 bases lay in between. CDR3 in DNA: TGTGCCAGCAGTGAGGGTGGGGCCGCCACTGAAGCTTTCTTT. Protein: CASSEGGAATEAFF.